Presented here are 7 T cell receptor beta chains from one specimen sequenced in a study of blood T cell repertoires in COVID-19. Sequenced by immunoSEQ multiplex PCR; TCRdb stores in-frame clones only, minus some. Of 270,000 or so clones listed, 85% to 90% are singletons. Sequencing was performed on peripheral blood. These receptors were collected from a woman aged 25-40 years with COVID-19, enrolled during active disease.

This chain joins TRBV7-2 and TRBJ2-2; D is possibly TRBD2 (6 bases). Between the trimmed V and J ends, which lost 1 base and 1 base, there was a span of 16 bases. CDR1 SGHTA and CDR2 FQGNSA come from the germline V gene. This CDR3 spans 18 amino acids. The CDR3 here is CASSLELARALNTGELFF. The CDR3 DNA reads TGTGCCAGCAGCTTAGAGCTAGCGCGTGCACTGAACACCGGGGAGCTGTTTTTT.

The chain combines TRBV10-2 with TRBJ2-3, with TRBD1 matching 11 bases. CDR1 WSHSY and CDR2 SAAADI come from the germline V gene. The CDR3 consists of 14 residues. With 6 bases clipped from V and 6 bases from J, the junction kept 5 bases outside the gene matches. This chain's CDR3 is CASSRGQGVDTQYF. The CDR3 bases are TGCGCCAGCAGCAGGGGACAGGGGGTCGATACGCAGTATTTT.

This clone was counted once. An end of the junction does not agree with germline; a read error may underlie this. The gene calls are TRBV4-2 and TRBJ2-3; 13 bases are shared with TRBD2. The germline gives CDR1 LGHNA, CDR2 YNFKEQ. The CDR3 contains 15 residues. The CDR3 sequence is CASSQDPGLAGSLDF. The CDR3 DNA reads as TGTGCCAGCAGCCAAGATCCGGGACTAGCGGGGAGCCTGGATTTT.

The J gene is TRBJ1-2, the V gene TRBV12-3 or TRBV12-4; D may be TRBD1 (6 bases). Between the trimmed V and J ends, which lost 4 bases and 8 bases, there was a span of 14 bases. The CDR3 is 13 amino acids. CDR3 nucleotide sequence: TGTGCCAGCAGTTCAAATACAGGGATAGGCTACACCTTC. Its protein product is CASSSNTGIGYTF.

The CDR3 sequence is CATSGPGAYEQYF. The CDR3 coding sequence is TGTGCCACCAGTGGGCCAGGGGCCTACGAGCAGTACTTC. The chain employs TRBV24-1 and TRBJ2-7; possible D gene TRBD1, 6 bases. This CDR3 comprises 13 residues. CDR1 and CDR2 (germline): KGHDR, SFDVKD. V was clipped by 5 bases and J by 2 bases, with 9 bases between them.

The V and J genes are TRBV2 and TRBJ2-5, with 9 bases that match TRBD1. The CDR3 loop spans 16 amino acids. Germline V lookup: CDR1 SNHLY, CDR2 FYNNEI. After removal of 8 bases from V and 3 bases from J, the junction contained 13 bases not matched to a gene. CDR3 protein: CASSRDRRTGEETQYF. In DNA, the CDR3 is TGTGCCAGCTCCCGGGACCGGCGGACAGGGGAAGAGACCCAGTACTTC. Supplemented by reference TRBV2 and TRBJ2-5, the full variable domain reads EPEVTQTPSHQVTQMGQEVILRCVPISNHLYFYWYRQILGQKVEFLVSFYNNEISEKSEIFDDQFSVERPDGSNFTLKIRSTKLEDSAMYFCASSRDRRTGEETQYFGPGTRLLVL.

The rearrangement uses TRBV6-5 and TRBJ1-2, with D unresolved. There are 11 residues in the CDR3. The V gene lost 4 bases and the J gene lost 5 bases, with 5 bases spanning the gap. CDR1 and CDR2 from the germline V gene are MNHEY and SVGAGI. CDR3 sequence (DNA): TGTGCCAGCAGTTCTGAGTATGGCTACACCTTC. Translating it yields CASSSEYGYTF.